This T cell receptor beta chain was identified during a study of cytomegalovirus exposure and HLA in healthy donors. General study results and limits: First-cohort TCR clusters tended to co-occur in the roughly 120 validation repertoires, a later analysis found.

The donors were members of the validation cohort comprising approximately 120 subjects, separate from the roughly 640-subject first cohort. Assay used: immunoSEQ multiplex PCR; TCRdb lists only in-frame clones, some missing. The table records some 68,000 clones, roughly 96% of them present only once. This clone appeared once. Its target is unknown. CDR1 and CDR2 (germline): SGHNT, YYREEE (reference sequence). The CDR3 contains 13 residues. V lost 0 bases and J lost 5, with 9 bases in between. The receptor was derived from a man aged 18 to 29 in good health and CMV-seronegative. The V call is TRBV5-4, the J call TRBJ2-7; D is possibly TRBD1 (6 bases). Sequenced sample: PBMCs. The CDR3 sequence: CASSLEQGDEQYF. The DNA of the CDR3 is TGTGCCAGCAGCTTGGAACAGGGTGACGAGCAGTACTTC. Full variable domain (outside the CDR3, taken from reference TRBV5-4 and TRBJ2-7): ETGVTQSPTHLIKTRGQQVTLRCSSQSGHNTVSWYQQALGQGPQFIFQYYREEENGRGNFPPRFSGLQFPNYSSELNVNALELDDSALYLCASSLEQGDEQYFGPGTRLTVT.